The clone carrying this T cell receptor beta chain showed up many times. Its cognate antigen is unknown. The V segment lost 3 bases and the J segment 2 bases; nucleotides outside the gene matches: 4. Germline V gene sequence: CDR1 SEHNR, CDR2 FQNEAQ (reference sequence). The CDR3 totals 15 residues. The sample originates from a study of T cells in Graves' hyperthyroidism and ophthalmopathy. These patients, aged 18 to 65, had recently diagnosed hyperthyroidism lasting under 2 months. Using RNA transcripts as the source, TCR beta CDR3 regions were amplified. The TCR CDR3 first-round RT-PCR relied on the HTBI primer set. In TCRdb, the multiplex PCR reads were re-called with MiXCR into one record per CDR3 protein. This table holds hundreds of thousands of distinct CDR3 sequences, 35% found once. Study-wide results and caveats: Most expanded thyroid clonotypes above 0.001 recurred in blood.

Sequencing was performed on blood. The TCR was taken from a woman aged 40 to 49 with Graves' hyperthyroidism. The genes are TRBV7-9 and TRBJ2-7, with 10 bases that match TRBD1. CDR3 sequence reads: CASSLAGQGTYEQYF. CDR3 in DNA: TGTGCCAGCAGCTTGGCGGGACAGGGGACCTACGAGCAGTACTTC.